This TCR beta chain was captured in a study of technical replicates of blood from a few donors. Germline V gene sequence: CDR1 ENHRY, CDR2 SYGVKD. Trimming took 4 bases from V and 0 from J; bases not matched to a gene: 7. The CDR3 length is 17 residues. Using immunoSEQ multiplex PCR, the repertoire was profiled, and TCRdb retains in-frame clones only, with some absent. The table lists tens of thousands of clones, 96% of them singletons. Sequencing input: T cells isolated from PBMCs. The chain employs TRBV10-3 and TRBJ2-1; 9 positions agree with TRBD1. The receptor was derived from a human donor in good health. This CDR3 is CAISGGTGPSSYNEQFF. CDR3 nucleotides: TGTGCCATCAGTGGGGGGACAGGGCCGAGCTCCTACAATGAGCAGTTCTTC.